This T cell receptor beta chain appears in the sequencing data of a study of graft-versus-host responses after intestinal transplantation (dated by TCRdb to the early 2020s). About the full investigation: The transplants that recipients received were multivisceral, liver-intestinal, or isolated intestinal. Anti-thymocyte globulin induction was given to all recipients, followed by maintenance tacrolimus and steroids for two to three years. Graft-versus-host and host-versus-graft alloreactive T cell clones were tracked in the graft, circulation and bone marrow after intestinal transplantation using bulk TCR-beta CDR3 sequencing. Alloreactive clones were identified by sequencing pre-transplant mixed lymphocyte reaction products and comparing them with unstimulated pre-transplant donor and recipient T cells. The cohort enrolled fewer than 25 intestinal transplant recipients including one retransplant, and a few patients lacking pretransplant specimens were excluded. A peak of at least 4% donor T cells among recipient peripheral blood mononuclear cells was the definition used for donor T cell macrochimerism. Samples from a few later patients were sequenced in-house on an Illumina MiSeq with MiXCR processing rather than by the commercial service. Overall study results and their limits: Conclusions were limited by the relatively low number and heterogeneity of intestinal transplant patients. GvH clones were detected in recipient bone marrow, and some of these GvH clones were observed earlier in ileal mucosa or blood, consistent with an intestinal mucosal origin. Patients with donor T cell macrochimerism had high GvH to HvG T cell clonal ratios in their allografts. Early after transplant, peak levels of circulating GvH clones were associated with declines in HvG clones.

Blood samples were collected up to 4 times in the first month after transplant and then at least monthly when available. Library creation used the immunoSEQ multiplex PCR assay. For most patients, genomic DNA was subjected to high-throughput TCR-beta CDR3 sequencing by Adaptive Biotechnologies. The original methods were these. Adaptive's ImmunoSEQ software was the source of the TCR sequencing data for 18 patients, while three other patients were processed with MiXCR and VDJtools. CDR3 nucleotide sequences shared between donor and recipient were removed because their origin could not be assigned. Alloreactive clones required at least 2-fold expansion over unstimulated cells and minimum CFSE-low frequency of 0.002% (template counts) or 0.001% (read counts). Clones were considered mappable if detected in sequenced pre-transplant spleen, lymph node, or MLR CFSE-low populations of the donor or recipient. The cumulative frequency of alloreactive clones was calculated as a percentage of all sequences, weighted by copy number. Not all clones reach the TCRdb copy of this immuneACCESS table, which keeps in-frame sequences only. Checked studies attribute under half of the gap to unresolved V genes and leave the rest unexplained. The V and J calls and clone size come from that table; D and trimming were worked out from the DNA. Recorded for this sample are tens of thousands of clones; 92% of them occurred a single time. 43% of the sample belongs to the ten largest clones.

Including cysteine and phenylalanine, the CDR3 has 13 amino acids. Only the CDR3 portion is preserved as DNA: 39 bases, with reading frame beginning at the first base. CDR1 SQVTM and CDR2 ANQGSEA are derived from the germline V gene. The junction shows trimming of 1 base on V and 0 bases on J, plus 1 base between the germline ends. This clone was seen once. Its antigen remains undetermined. Per-base qualities were not stored, and no clone one base away is much larger. Sequencing used PBMCs, obtained about 9 months after intestinal transplant. This TCR was recovered from a human patient who received an intestinal transplant, so some T cells may come from the graft donor. The chain joins TRBV29-1 to TRBJ2-6; the D gene assignment is ambiguous. The CDR3 loop reads CSVEVSGANVLTF. The nucleotide sequence is given as TGCAGCGTTGAAGTCTCTGGGGCCAACGTCCTGACTTTC.